This TCR beta chain emerged from a study of shared clonotypes between healthy human individuals. Germline CDR1 and CDR2: MNHNS and SASEGT. The CDR3 covers 16 residues. The ends were cut back, 3 bases at V and 4 bases at J, with 18 bases in the middle. Overall study findings and caveats: Shared clonotypes across all four donors exceeded non-shared ones in generation probability.

From CD4+ cells came CD45RA+ naive and CD45RA-negative memory subsets. This was a deep-level run. The table came from immunoSEQ multiplex PCR; TCRdb's copy has only in-frame clones and leaves some out. The table lists about 2.4 million clones, roughly 93% of them singletons, with 0.35% to 0.45% in the top ten. On this clone: Its antigen remains unknown.

Sequencing input: naive CD4+ T cells from PBMCs. Subset indicated: CD45RA+ positively selected. The receptor comes from a man aged 18 to 30 in good health. Some clones in this sample may be carry-over from other donors' samples. The rearrangement links TRBV6-1 to TRBJ1-2, with a weak D call TRBD1 (6 bases). The CDR3 DNA reads TGTGCCAGCAGTGAGAGGGCCCAGACAGGTCGCTATGGCTACACCTTC. Its translation: CASSERAQTGRYGYTF.